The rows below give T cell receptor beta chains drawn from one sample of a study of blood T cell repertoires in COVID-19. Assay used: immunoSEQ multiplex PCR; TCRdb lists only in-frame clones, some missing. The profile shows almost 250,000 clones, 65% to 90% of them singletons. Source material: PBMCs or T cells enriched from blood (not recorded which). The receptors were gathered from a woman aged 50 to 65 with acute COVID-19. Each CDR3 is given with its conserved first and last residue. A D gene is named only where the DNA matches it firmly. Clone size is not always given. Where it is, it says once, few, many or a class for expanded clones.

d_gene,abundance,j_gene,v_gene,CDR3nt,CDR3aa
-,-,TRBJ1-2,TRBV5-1,TGCGCCAGCAGCGACCAGGGAGGCTATGGCTACACCTTC,CASSDQGGYGYTF
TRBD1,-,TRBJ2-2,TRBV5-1,TGCGCCAGCGGGACAGCCATCAACACCGGGGAGCTGTTTTTT,CASGTAINTGELFF
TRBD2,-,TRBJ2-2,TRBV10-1,TGCGCCAGCTCCTATAGCGGGGGCCTAAACACCGGGGAGCTGTTTTTT,CASSYSGGLNTGELFF
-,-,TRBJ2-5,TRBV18,TGTGCCAGCTCACCACCGGGGGGATTTCTACAAGAGACCCAGTACTTC,CASSPPGGFLQETQYF
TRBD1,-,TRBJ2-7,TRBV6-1,TGTGCCAGCAGTGACATCTCCGGGACAGGAAAACACGAGCAGTACTTC,CASSDISGTGKHEQYF
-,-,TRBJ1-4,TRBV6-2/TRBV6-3,TGTGCCAGCAGTTTACAGGGACCTTTTGCAACTAATGAAAAACTGTTTTTT,CASSLQGPFATNEKLFF
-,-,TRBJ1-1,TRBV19,TGTGCCAGTAGTATTCGGACAGCAGCTTTCTTT,CASSIRTAAFF
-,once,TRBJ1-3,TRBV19,TGTGCCAGTAGTATATATGGTGGGAGGACTTCTGGAAACACCATATATTTT,CASSIYGGRTSGNTIYF
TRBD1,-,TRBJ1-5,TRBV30,TGTGCCTGGAGTGCAAAAACAGGGGGGCGCAATCAGCCCCAGCATTTT,CAWSAKTGGRNQPQHF
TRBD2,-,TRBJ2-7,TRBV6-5,TGTGCCGCCAGCAGAACCAGCGGGGCTCGAGGAGAGCAGTACTTC,CAASRTSGARGEQYF
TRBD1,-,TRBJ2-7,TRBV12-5,TGTGCTAGTGGTTCGTGGACAGGGCCCTACGAGCAGTACTTC,CASGSWTGPYEQYF
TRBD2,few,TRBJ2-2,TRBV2,TGTGCCAGCAGTACGAGGACTAGTTTCGGGGAGCTGTTTTTT,CASSTRTSFGELFF
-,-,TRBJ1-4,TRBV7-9,TGTGCCAGCAGCTCAGGGGAGTACACTAATGAAAAACTGTTTTTT,CASSSGEYTNEKLFF
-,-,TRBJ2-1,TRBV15,TGTGCCACCAGCAGAGATTTGTTAACCTACAATGAGCAGTTCTTC,CATSRDLLTYNEQFF
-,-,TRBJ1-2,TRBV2,TGTGCCAGCAGTCCCCAGGGGCCTAACTATGGCTACACCTTC,CASSPQGPNYGYTF
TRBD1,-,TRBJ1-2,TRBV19,TGTGCCAGCCGGGACAGGGGGCAAGATGGCTACACCTTC,CASRDRGQDGYTF
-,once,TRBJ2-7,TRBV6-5,TGTGCCAGCCTCCCCGCAGGGGTTTTCGAGTACGAGCAGTACTTC,CASLPAGVFEYEQYF
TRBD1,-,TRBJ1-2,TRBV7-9,TGTGCCAGCAGCTCCATCTTGACAGGGGGGTATGGCTACACCTTC,CASSSILTGGYGYTF
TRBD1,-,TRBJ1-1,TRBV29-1,TGCAGCGCCCAGGGGGCGGGCGCTGGAGGCACTGAAGCTTTCTTT,CSAQGAGAGGTEAFF
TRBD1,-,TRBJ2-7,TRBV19,TGTGCCACCCTAGGGACAGTACCCTACGAGCAGTACTTC,CATLGTVPYEQYF
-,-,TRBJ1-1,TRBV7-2,TGTGCCAGCAGCTTATCGAAGGGGTCTACTGAAGCTTTCTTT,CASSLSKGSTEAFF
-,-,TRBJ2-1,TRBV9,TGTGCCAGCAGCGTAGGGGGAGTCTCGATCGGGAATGAGCAGTTCTTC,CASSVGGVSIGNEQFF
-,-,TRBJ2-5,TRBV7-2,TGTGCCAGCAGCTTGGGAGAGACAACCCAGTACTTC,CASSLGETTQYF
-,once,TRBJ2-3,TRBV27,TGTGCCAGCAGTCCCCTAAGCTATAGCACAGATACGCAGTATTTT,CASSPLSYSTDTQYF
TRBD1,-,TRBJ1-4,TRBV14,TGTGCCAGCAGCCAGGGGACAGTCTGGAGTGAAAAACTGTTTTTT,CASSQGTVWSEKLFF
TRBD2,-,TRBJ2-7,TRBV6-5,TGTGCCAGTTGCCAGGACCGGGGGGACTCCTACGAGCAGTACTTC,CASCQDRGDSYEQYF
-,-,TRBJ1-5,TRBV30,TGTGCCTGGAGCCCCCGGGGTCCCGATCCGCCCCAGCATTTT,CAWSPRGPDPPQHF
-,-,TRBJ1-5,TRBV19,TGTGCCAGTAGTACGCCAGACACGGGAGGTCAGCCCCAGCATTTT,CASSTPDTGGQPQHF
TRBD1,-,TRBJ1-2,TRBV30,TGTGCCTGGAGTGGATACCAGGGGGGTGGCTACACCTTC,CAWSGYQGGGYTF
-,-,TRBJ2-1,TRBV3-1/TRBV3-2,TGTGCCAGCAGCCCCGGACTTTTCTCCTACAATGAGCAGTTCTTC,CASSPGLFSYNEQFF
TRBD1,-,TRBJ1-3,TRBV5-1,TGCGCCAGCAGAGACGACAGGGGCTCTGGAAACACCATATATTTT,CASRDDRGSGNTIYF
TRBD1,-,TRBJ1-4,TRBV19,TGTGCCAGTAAAGACAGGGGCGGAATTAATGAAAAACTGTTTTTT,CASKDRGGINEKLFF
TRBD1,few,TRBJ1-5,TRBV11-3,TGTGCCAGCAGCTCCTCCATGGGACAGGGCGGAGATCAGCCCCAGCATTTT,CASSSSMGQGGDQPQHF
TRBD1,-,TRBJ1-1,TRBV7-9,TGTGCCAGCAGCTTTTCCAACAGGGGTATGAACACTGAAGCTTTCTTT,CASSFSNRGMNTEAFF
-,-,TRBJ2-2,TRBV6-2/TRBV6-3,TGTGCCAGCAGTCGAGTGGGGATGGGAGGACCCGGGGAGCTGTTTTTT,CASSRVGMGGPGELFF
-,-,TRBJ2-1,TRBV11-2,TGTGCCAGCAGCTCCCCTCCAGCGGAGGAGCAGTTCTTC,CASSSPPAEEQFF
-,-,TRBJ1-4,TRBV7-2,TGTGCCAGCAGCTTAGCCAGGGGTCCTCCATGGGGAACTAATGAAAAACTGTTTTTT,CASSLARGPPWGTNEKLFF
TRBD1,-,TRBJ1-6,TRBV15,TGTGCCACCAGCCGACAGGGCAGGAATTCACCCCTCCACTTT,CATSRQGRNSPLHF
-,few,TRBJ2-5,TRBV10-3,TGTGCCATCAGTGAGTCCCAGGGGGGAGAGACCCAGTACTTC,CAISESQGGETQYF
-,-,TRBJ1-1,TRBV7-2,TGTGCCAGCACCCCCGGGGGGGGTTCTGGCACTGAAGCTTTCTTT,CASTPGGGSGTEAFF
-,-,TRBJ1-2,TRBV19,TGTGCCAGTAGCCTGAGGCGTTTCGGGGGAAACTATGGCTACACCTTC,CASSLRRFGGNYGYTF
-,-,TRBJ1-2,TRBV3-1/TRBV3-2,TGTGCCAGCAGCCTCGGGAGGGGGTATGGCTACACCTTC,CASSLGRGYGYTF
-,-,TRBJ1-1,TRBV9,TGTGCCAGCAGCGTAGGAGGTTGGAACACTGAAGCTTTCTTT,CASSVGGWNTEAFF
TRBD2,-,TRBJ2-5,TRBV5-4,TGTGCCAGCAGCTCCGCTCACGGGGGGGCCGAACAAGAGACCCAGTACTTC,CASSSAHGGAEQETQYF
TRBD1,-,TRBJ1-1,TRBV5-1,TGCGCCAGCAGCATCGGACAGGTCGGGAACACTGAAGCTTTCTTT,CASSIGQVGNTEAFF
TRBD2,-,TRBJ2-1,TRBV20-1,TGCAGTGCTAGTTCCCGGACTAGCGGGGGGGCCGACTATTATGAGCAGTTCTTC,CSASSRTSGGADYYEQFF
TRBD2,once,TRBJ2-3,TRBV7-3,TGTGCCAGCAGCTCAAGAGGGACTAGTGGGTCCACAGATACGCAGTATTTT,CASSSRGTSGSTDTQYF
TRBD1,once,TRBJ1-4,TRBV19,TGTGCCAGTAGCATCAAGAACAACAGGGGTGAAAAACTGTTTTTT,CASSIKNNRGEKLFF
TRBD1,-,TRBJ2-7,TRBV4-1,TGCGCCAGCAGCGACACCCCGGGACAGAGGACCTACGAGCAGTACTTC,CASSDTPGQRTYEQYF
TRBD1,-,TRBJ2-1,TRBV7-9,TGTGCCAGCAGGGGGACAGCCCCCTCCTACAATGAGCAGTTCTTC,CASRGTAPSYNEQFF
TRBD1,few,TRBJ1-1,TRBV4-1,TGCGCCAGCAGCCTTTCCGGGACAGCCTTGAACACTGAAGCTTTCTTT,CASSLSGTALNTEAFF
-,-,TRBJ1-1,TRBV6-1,TGTGCCAGCAGTGATCTGGGGGGGAACACTGAAGCTTTCTTT,CASSDLGGNTEAFF
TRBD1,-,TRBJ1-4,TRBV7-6,TGTGCCAGCAGCTTGGACCCGCCCGGGACAGGGAATGAAAAACTGTTTTTT,CASSLDPPGTGNEKLFF
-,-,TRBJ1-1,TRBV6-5,TGTGCCAGCAGGGCTTTTTGGGGAGAGAAGACTGAAGCTTTCTTT,CASRAFWGEKTEAFF
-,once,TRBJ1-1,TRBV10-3,TGTGCCATCAACTCCGGGAGGAACACTGAAGCTTTCTTT,CAINSGRNTEAFF
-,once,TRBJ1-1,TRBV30,TGTGCCTGGAGTTCTCCACAGGTAGCTTTCTTT,CAWSSPQVAFF
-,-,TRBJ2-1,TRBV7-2,TGTGCCAGCAGCCCCTACAGGGCCTACAATGAGCAGTTCTTC,CASSPYRAYNEQFF
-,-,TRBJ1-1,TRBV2,TGTGCCAGCAGTGAGACCGGGGGCACTGAAGCTTTCTTT,CASSETGGTEAFF
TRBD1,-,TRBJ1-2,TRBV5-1,TGCGCCAGCAGCACCGGGACAGGGGAATATGGCTACACCTTC,CASSTGTGEYGYTF
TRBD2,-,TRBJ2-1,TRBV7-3,TGTGCCAGCAGCACGGGACTAGCGGACTACAATGAGCAGTTCTTC,CASSTGLADYNEQFF